This TCR beta chain was obtained from a study of cytomegalovirus exposure and HLA in healthy donors. Findings of the study overall: Trimming of TCR beta V- and J-genes showed a link, identified in a later analysis, to a missense DCLRE1C variant.

The PCR made use of 60 Vbeta and 13 Jbeta primers. Assay: immunoSEQ multiplex PCR; the TCRdb copy retains only in-frame clones and omits some. The sample records 90,000 to 100,000 clones, nearly 80% being singletons. As concerns this clone: As yet, its antigen is unknown.

This clonotype was obtained from a woman in her thirties or forties in good health and CMV-seronegative. Sequenced sample: PBMCs.

DNA of the CDR3: TGTGCCAGCGGCAGCGGGAGGGCCTGGAATGAGCAGTTCTTC. Amino acid sequence: CASGSGRAWNEQFF. V gene TRBV11-1 combines with J gene TRBJ2-1, with 10 positions matching TRBD2. V lost 8 bases and J lost 7; bases outside the gene matches: 8. The germline CDR1 and CDR2 sequences are SGHAT and FQDESV (reference sequence). The CDR3 length is 14 residues.